This is a list of T cell receptor beta chains from one sample in a study of human T cells and chemical hapten exposure. TCRdb passed the RACE reads through MiXCR, listing each CDR3 protein once. The repertoire holds around 330,000 distinct CDR3 sequences, with approximately 5% as singletons. The material was whole blood, obtained in connection with sensitization to the hapten diphenylcyclopropenone (DPC). Source of these receptors: a woman under 30 with alopecia areata. Some clones in this sample may be carry-over from other donors' samples. The CDR3 runs from the conserved cysteine through the conserved F or W. A D gene is named only where the DNA matches it firmly. Size is omitted from some rows. Given values are once, few, many or a class for expanded clones.

clone size | J gene | V gene | D gene | CDR3 protein | CDR3 DNA
- | TRBJ2-7 | TRBV6-2/TRBV6-3 | - | CASSTLSYEQYF | TGTGCCAGCAGTACCCTCTCCTACGAGCAGTACTTC
many | TRBJ1-4 | TRBV7-6 | - | CASSLTRQVGGKLFF | TGTGCCAGCAGCTTAACGAGGCAAGTAGGAGGAAAACTGTTTTTT
many | TRBJ1-5 | TRBV12-3/TRBV12-4 | TRBD1 | CASSFATGRNQPQHF | TGTGCCAGCAGTTTCGCGACAGGGCGCAATCAGCCCCAGCATTTT
- | TRBJ1-5 | TRBV19 | - | CASSGRNSNQPQHF | TGTGCCAGTAGTGGGCGGAATAGCAATCAGCCCCAGCATTTT
- | TRBJ2-7 | TRBV27 | - | CASSDRQPGYEQYF | TGTGCCAGCAGTGATAGGCAGCCTGGCTACGAGCAGTACTTC
many | TRBJ1-4 | TRBV19 | TRBD1 | CASSIHTGERNEKLFF | TGTGCCAGTAGTATCCACACAGGGGAACGAAATGAAAAACTGTTTTTT
- | TRBJ2-4 | TRBV7-2 | - | CASSLFPGLANIQYF | TGTGCCAGCAGCTTATTCCCAGGTCTGGCAAACATTCAGTACTTC
few | TRBJ2-7 | TRBV7-2 | - | CASSPGTLSSYEQYF | TGTGCCAGCAGCCCCGGGACCCTGAGCTCCTACGAGCAGTACTTC
many | TRBJ2-5 | TRBV2 | - | CASYGGLQETQYF | TGTGCCAGCTACGGGGGACTCCAAGAGACCCAGTACTTC
many | TRBJ2-4 | TRBV2 | - | CASSEKGPAKNIQYF | TGTGCCAGCAGTGAAAAAGGGCCAGCAAAAAACATTCAGTACTTC
few | TRBJ2-5 | TRBV6-2/TRBV6-3 | - | CASKASASATQYF | TGTGCCAGCAAAGCGTCGGCGTCAGCGACCCAGTACTTC
- | TRBJ2-5 | TRBV7-2 | - | CASTELRRFQETQYF | TGTGCCAGCACTGAACTACGACGTTTCCAAGAGACCCAGTACTTC
few | TRBJ1-6 | TRBV27 | - | CASSLSRGASSPLHF | TGTGCCAGCAGTTTATCACGGGGGGCTAGTTCACCCCTCCACTTT
- | TRBJ1-6 | TRBV10-3 | TRBD1 | CAIWTGNPHSPLHF | TGTGCCATTTGGACAGGGAATCCCCATTCACCCCTCCACTTT
few | TRBJ1-5 | TRBV4-2 | TRBD1 | CASSQEVTGGNQPQHF | TGTGCCAGCAGCCAAGAGGTGACAGGGGGGAATCAGCCCCAGCATTTT
- | TRBJ2-7 | TRBV5-5 | - | CASSREIPGGPNYEQYF | TGTGCCAGCAGCCGCGAGATTCCTGGAGGCCCGAACTACGAGCAGTACTTC
- | TRBJ2-4 | TRBV11-2 | TRBD2 | CASSSKPLAGGASLDF | TGTGCCAGCAGCTCGAAACCACTAGCGGGGGGTGCCTCATTGGACTTC
many | TRBJ2-7 | TRBV12-3/TRBV12-4 | - | CASSRAGTHLSYEQYF | TGTGCCAGCAGCCGGGCCGGGACTCACCTTTCCTACGAGCAGTACTTC
- | TRBJ2-6 | TRBV29-1 | - | CSVEETAGANVLTF | TGCAGCGTTGAAGAGACAGCAGGGGCCAACGTCCTGACTTTC
- | TRBJ1-1 | TRBV7-2 | - | CASSLAYPGLNTEAFF | TGTGCCAGCAGCTTAGCATATCCAGGTCTGAACACTGAAGCTTTCTTT
- | TRBJ1-5 | TRBV6-2/TRBV6-3 | - | CASSYGRVGQPQHF | TGTGCCAGCAGTTACGGCAGGGTCGGTCAGCCCCAGCATTTT
many | TRBJ2-3 | TRBV10-3 | - | CAISGGTPTDTQYF | TGTGCCATCTCAGGGGGGACTCCCACAGATACGCAGTATTTT
many | TRBJ2-6 | TRBV6-5 | - | CASSSDGTSGANVLTF | TGTGCCAGCAGTTCGGACGGGACCTCTGGGGCCAACGTCCTGACTTTC
- | TRBJ1-5 | TRBV6-2/TRBV6-3 | - | CASTPRTFRQPQHF | TGTGCCAGCACCCCCCGAACGTTCCGCCAGCCCCAGCATTTT
- | TRBJ2-3 | TRBV20-1 | TRBD2 | CSAPRTSGGRTSTDTQYF | TGCAGTGCCCCCCGGACTAGCGGGGGGCGGACTAGCACAGATACGCAGTATTTT
many | TRBJ1-1 | TRBV6-5 | - | CASSPTGTSNTEAFF | TGTGCCAGCAGCCCGACGGGGACTTCGAACACTGAAGCTTTCTTT
many | TRBJ2-3 | TRBV11-1 | TRBD1 | CASSLRQGSTDTQYF | TGTGCCAGCAGCCTACGACAGGGTAGCACAGATACGCAGTATTTT
many | TRBJ2-3 | TRBV11-2 | - | CASSLDSERDTQYF | TGTGCCAGCAGCTTAGATTCAGAACGGGATACGCAGTATTTT